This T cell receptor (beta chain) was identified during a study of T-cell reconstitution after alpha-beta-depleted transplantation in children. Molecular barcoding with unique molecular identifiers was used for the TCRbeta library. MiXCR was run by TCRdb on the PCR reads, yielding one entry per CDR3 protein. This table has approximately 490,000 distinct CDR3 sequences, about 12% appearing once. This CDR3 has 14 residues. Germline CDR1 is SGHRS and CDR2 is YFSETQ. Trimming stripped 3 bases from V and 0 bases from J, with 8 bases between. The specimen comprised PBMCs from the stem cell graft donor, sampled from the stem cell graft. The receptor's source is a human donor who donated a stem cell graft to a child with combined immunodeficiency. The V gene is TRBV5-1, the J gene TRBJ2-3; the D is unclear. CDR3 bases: TGCGCCAGCAGCTCCCTTCACAGCACAGATACGCAGTATTTT. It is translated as CASSSLHSTDTQYF.